One TCR beta chain is described in this entry. What it binds is unknown. The repertoire was sequenced with immunoSEQ multiplex PCR; TCRdb's copy has only in-frame clones and lacks some. The top ten hold 13% of the sample, which has roughly 75,000 clones, approximately 91% seen once. This sample was taken from a study of OX40 agonist ivuxolimab in advanced cancers. At the level of the study: Participants could have had prior anti-PD-1, anti-PD-L1 or anti-CTLA-4 therapy, and approximately 40% had some. Notes on the study in general: CD8+ T cells showed, on average, more clonal expansion than CD4+ cells.

Trimming pared 3 bases from V and 1 base from J, leaving 12 bases between. Germline V gives CDR1 MGHRA, CDR2 YSYEKL. CDR3 size: 15 residues. Blood sampling took place at baseline, cycle 4 day 1, and cycle 7 day 1. The sequencing here drew on CD4+ or CD8+ T cells sorted from blood, taken in a trial of the OX40 agonist ivuxolimab. The chain has TRBV4-1 and TRBJ1-1; D not certain. The clonotype originates from an adult with an advanced solid tumor such as melanoma, head and neck, liver or kidney cancer. CDR3 sequence: CASSHRRTENTEAFF. CDR3 DNA sequence: TGCGCCAGCAGCCATCGGAGGACGGAGAACACTGAAGCTTTCTTT.